This entry lists 26 T cell receptor beta chains sequenced from one sample in a study. TCRdb processed the RT-PCR reads anew with MiXCR; each CDR3 protein has one entry. Of more than 600,000 distinct CDR3 sequences in the sample, 14% were seen once. The sequencing sample was made of memory CD4+ T cells from blood. These receptors were obtained from a female donor in good health, serving as a healthy control.

This clonotype was found a few times. The V and J genes are TRBV19 and TRBJ1-5; D possibly corresponds to TRBD1 (5 bases). This CDR3 spans 14 amino acids. The germline V gene encodes CDR1 LNHDA and CDR2 SQIVND (reference sequence). V lost 6 bases and J lost 3, with 12 bases in between. CDR3 protein: CASSPGADNQPQHF. The CDR3 nucleotides are TGTGCCAGTAGCCCCGGGGCGGACAATCAGCCCCAGCATTTT. Full variable domain (remainder filled in from reference TRBV19 and TRBJ1-5): DGGITQSPKYLFRKEGQNVTLSCEQNLNHDAMYWYRQDPGQGLRLIYYSQIVNDFQKGDIAEGYSVSREKKESFPLTVTSAQKNPTAFYLCASSPGADNQPQHFGDGTRLSIL.

The genes are TRBV7-9 and TRBJ2-5; 7 bases map to TRBD1. V lost 6 bases, J lost 2 bases, and 3 bases stayed unmatched. This CDR3 comprises 13 residues. CDR1 and CDR2 (germline): SEHNR, FQNEAQ (reference sequence). CDR3 bases: TGTGCCAGCAGAAGGGGACAGCAAGAGACCCAGTACTTC. Amino acids: CASRRGQQETQYF.

This clonotype was seen a few times. V is TRBV12-3 or TRBV12-4 and J is TRBJ2-6; the match to TRBD2 covers 9 bases. The CDR3 is 17 residues long. V lost 2 bases to trimming and J lost 2 bases; unmatched junction nucleotides: 4. As DNA, the CDR3 is TGTGCCAGCAGTTTACGTAGCGGGAGAACTGGGGCCAACGTCCTGACTTTC. Translation: CASSLRSGRTGANVLTF.

The V call is TRBV12-3 or TRBV12-4, the J call TRBJ2-1; 11 bases map to TRBD2. After removal of 8 bases from V and 7 bases from J, the junction contained 10 bases not matched to a gene. The CDR3 has 15 residues. As DNA, the CDR3 is TGTGCCAGCGCTAGGGGTAGCGGGGGGGTGAATGAGCAGTTCTTC. This encodes CASARGSGGVNEQFF.

This clonotype was picked up many times. The chain combines TRBV4-3 with TRBJ2-1; maybe TRBD1 (6 bases). V gave up 0 bases and J gave up 9 bases, with 15 bases separating them. This CDR3 spans 15 amino acids. CDR1 is LGHNA, CDR2 YSLEER, per germline. CDR3 region: CASSQETGYNGEQFF. The CDR3 nucleotides are TGCGCCAGCAGCCAAGAAACAGGGTATAACGGTGAGCAGTTCTTC.

There are a few counts of this clonotype. CDR3 in amino acids: CASASGPYYGYTF. In nucleotides, the CDR3 is TGTGCCAGCGCCTCGGGGCCCTACTATGGCTACACCTTC. The chain combines TRBV12-3 or TRBV12-4 with TRBJ1-2; possible D gene TRBD1, 5 bases. The CDR3 is made up of 13 amino acids. Between the trimmed V and J ends, which lost 8 bases and 3 bases, there was a span of 13 bases.

In this sample, this clonotype turned up a few times. CDR3 loop: CSVAPGLPNTEAFF. The CDR3 DNA reads TGCAGCGTTGCCCCAGGGTTGCCGAACACTGAAGCTTTCTTT. V gene TRBV29-1 combines with J gene TRBJ1-1; possible D gene TRBD1, 5 bases. CDR1 and CDR2 (germline): SQVTM, ANQGSEA. V lost 4 bases and J lost 1, with 13 bases in between. This CDR3 is 14 amino acids long.

This clonotype was seen only a few times. V gene TRBV19 combines with J gene TRBJ2-5; the match to TRBD2 covers 14 bases. This CDR3 has 15 amino acids. Germline CDR1 and CDR2: LNHDA and SQIVND (reference sequence). V was pared by 4 bases and J by 7 bases, with 5 bases of the junction left unmatched. CDR3 residues: CASSTGTSGSMTQYF. CDR3 DNA sequence: TGTGCCAGTAGTACGGGGACTAGCGGGAGTATGACCCAGTACTTC.

In its sample, this clonotype was seen many times. J is TRBJ2-1 and V is TRBV9; 7 positions match TRBD1. CDR3 length: 15 residues. J lost 4 bases, V lost 4 bases, and 8 bases had no gene match. Per germline, CDR1 SGDLS and CDR2 YYNGEE. CDR3 protein: CASSSGDSQYNEQFF. The CDR3 region has the DNA TGTGCCAGCAGCTCAGGGGACAGCCAGTACAATGAGCAGTTCTTC.

This clonotype was counted at least ten times. The chain recombines TRBV20-1 with TRBJ1-2; D is ambiguous. Trimming removed 0 bases from V and 5 bases from J, with 13 bases in between. CDR3 length: 14 residues. CDR1 DFQATT and CDR2 SNEGSKA come from the germline V gene (reference sequence). The CDR3 is CSARDWREMYGYTF. CDR3 nucleotides: TGCAGTGCTAGAGATTGGAGGGAAATGTATGGCTACACCTTC.

The chain employs TRBV12-3 or TRBV12-4 and TRBJ1-4; 8 bases are shared with TRBD1. After removal of 6 bases from V and 5 bases from J, the junction contained 5 bases not matched to a gene. This CDR3 region has 14 residues. CDR3 residues: CASRPGGRNEKLFF. The DNA for the CDR3 is TGTGCCAGCAGGCCAGGGGGCAGAAATGAAAAACTGTTTTTT.

This clonotype came up a few times. V usage is TRBV27 and J usage is TRBJ2-7, with D possibly matching TRBD1 (6 bases). CDR1 and CDR2 (germline): MNHEY, SMNVEV (reference sequence). Trimming cost V 2 bases and J 1 base, with 12 bases left between them. This CDR3 region has 15 residues. The CDR3 region is CASSLKGQISYEQYF. Written as DNA, the CDR3 is TGTGCCAGCAGTTTAAAAGGACAGATTTCCTACGAGCAGTACTTC.

The rearrangement joins TRBV4-3 to TRBJ1-4, with D perhaps TRBD1 (5 bases). The CDR3 contains 16 residues. Germline CDR1 LGHNA, CDR2 YSLEER. The V end was cut by 0 bases, the J end by 7 bases, with 15 bases between. CDR3 sequence: CASSQDWAGPVEKLFF. The CDR3 bases are TGCGCCAGCAGCCAAGATTGGGCGGGGCCGGTTGAAAAACTGTTTTTT.

This chain uses TRBV10-3 with TRBJ2-2; 9 nucleotides agree with TRBD2. The CDR3 sequence is 15 residues long. The germline gives CDR1 ENHRY, CDR2 SYGVKD. V trimming: 6 bases; J trimming: 0 bases; junction bases outside the gene matches: 2. DNA of the CDR3: TGTGCCATCAGCGAGCGGGAGGCGAACACCGGGGAGCTGTTTTTT. Translation gives CAISEREANTGELFF.

V usage is TRBV10-1 and J usage is TRBJ2-1, with a possible D match to TRBD2 (5 bases). Germline V gene sequence: CDR1 WNHNN, CDR2 SYGVQD (reference sequence). V was pared by 1 base and J by 10 bases, with 11 bases between. The CDR3 loop spans 13 amino acids. The DNA of the CDR3 is TGCGCCAGCAGTGAGTACCCACGGGGAGAGCAGTTCTTC. It is translated as CASSEYPRGEQFF.

J is TRBJ1-2 and V is TRBV28; 7 positions agree with TRBD1. There are 13 residues in the CDR3. CDR1 MDHEN and CDR2 SYDVKM come from the germline V gene. Losses at the gene ends were 5 bases for V and 8 bases for J; bases not matched to a gene: 8. CDR3 nucleotide sequence: TGTGCCAGCAGTCGACAGGGCTTCGGCGGCTACACCTTC. Translated, it gives CASSRQGFGGYTF.

This clonotype was seen a handful of times. V usage is TRBV5-6 and J usage is TRBJ1-2; 8 bases map to TRBD1. CDR1 is SGHDT and CDR2 is YYEEEE in the germline V gene. The CDR3 has 11 amino acids. The V segment lost 4 bases and the J segment 13 bases; nucleotides outside the gene matches: 6. The CDR3 DNA follows: TGTGCCAGCAGCCTCGGACAGGGAGGCACCTTC. Residues: CASSLGQGGTF.

At least ten counts were recorded for this clonotype. The chain links TRBV7-8 to TRBJ1-2, with D unresolved. V lost 2 bases and J lost 5, with 9 bases in between. CDR3 length: 13 amino acids. The germline CDR1 and CDR2 sequences are SGHVS and FQNEAQ. This CDR3 is CASSLRTAYGYTF. The CDR3 DNA follows: TGTGCCAGCAGCTTAAGGACGGCTTATGGCTACACCTTC.

The chain joins TRBV28 to TRBJ1-1; no clear D. Germline assignment: CDR1 MDHEN and CDR2 SYDVKM. The CDR3 is 12 residues long. V was pared by 7 bases and J by 3 bases, with 9 bases between. The CDR3 nucleotides are TGTGCCAGCACGATACAATACACTGAAGCTTTCTTT. Residues: CASTIQYTEAFF.

This chain connects TRBV18 to TRBJ1-1; 9 nucleotides agree with TRBD1. Looked up from germline, CDR1 is KGHSH and CDR2 is LQKENI. This CDR3 region has 15 residues. After removal of 3 bases from V and 3 bases from J, the junction contained 5 bases not matched to a gene. Here the CDR3 reads CASSPTGGRDTEAFF. Here the CDR3 DNA reads TGTGCCAGCTCACCGACAGGGGGGCGGGACACTGAAGCTTTCTTT.

The chain is built from TRBV4-2 and TRBJ2-7, with 7 bases aligning to TRBD1. The CDR3 is made up of 15 amino acids. V was clipped by 0 bases and J by 4 bases; unmatched bases: 6. CDR1 is LGHNA, CDR2 YNFKEQ, per germline. The CDR3 nucleotides are TGTGCCAGCAGCCAAGATGAGAGGGGGCTATACGAGCAGTACTTC. Its translation: CASSQDERGLYEQYF.

Only a few counts were recorded for this clonotype. The chain combines TRBV6-1 with TRBJ2-6; no clear D. V shed 2 bases and J shed 0 bases, with 8 bases lying between them. This CDR3 contains 16 residues. Germline V gives CDR1 MNHNS, CDR2 SASEGT. CDR3 loop: CASSEQLYSGANVLTF. The DNA for the CDR3 is TGTGCCAGCAGTGAACAGCTCTACTCTGGGGCCAACGTCCTGACTTTC.

The gene calls are TRBV11-2 and TRBJ2-7, with TRBD2 matching over 8 bases. The germline gives CDR1 SGHAT, CDR2 FQNNGV. This CDR3 region has 17 residues. The junction had 16 bases not matched to a gene; V was cut back by 3 bases and J by 6 bases. The CDR3 sequence: CASSLGPGAGGAAEQYF. The CDR3 DNA sequence: TGTGCCAGCAGCTTGGGACCTGGGGCGGGAGGTGCGGCCGAGCAGTACTTC.

The table lists this clonotype with many counts. The CDR3 protein is CASSYSAAWGYEQYF. The CDR3 nucleotides are TGTGCCAGCAGTTACTCGGCAGCCTGGGGCTACGAGCAGTACTTC. The chain links TRBV6-5 to TRBJ2-7; D call uncertain. Germline CDR1 MNHEY, CDR2 SVGAGI. V lost 0 bases to trimming and J lost 3 bases, with 12 bases between them. The CDR3 sequence is 15 residues long.

This clonotype was counted between two and nine times. The chain couples TRBV28 to TRBJ1-1; D remains unclear. Trimming pared 2 bases from V and 7 bases from J, leaving 8 bases between. The CDR3 loop spans 12 amino acids. CDR1 and CDR2 from the germline V gene are MDHEN and SYDVKM. CDR3 sequence (DNA): TGTGCCAGCAGTTTACGGTGGGATGAAGCTTTCTTT. It specifies CASSLRWDEAFF. The whole variable domain, filled in from reference TRBV28 and TRBJ1-1, reads DVKVTQSSRYLVKRTGEKVFLECVQDMDHENMFWYRQDPGLGLRLIYFSYDVKMKEKGDIPEGYSVSREKKERFSLILESASTNQTSMYLCASSLRWDEAFFGQGTRLTVV.

This clonotype occurred a few times. V is TRBV7-9 and J is TRBJ2-7, with 12 nucleotides matching TRBD1. Per the germline V gene, CDR1 is SEHNR and CDR2 is FQNEAQ (reference sequence). The ends lost 1 base at V and 7 bases at J; junction bases unmatched: 5. The CDR3 totals 15 residues. CDR3 region: CASSLEGQGAVEQYF. Here the CDR3 DNA reads TGTGCCAGCAGCTTAGAGGGACAGGGGGCGGTGGAGCAGTACTTC.